This T cell receptor beta chain was sequenced in a study of T cell repertoires in cytomegalovirus infection. This CDR3 region has 11 residues. Germline CDR1 is LGHNT and CDR2 is FRNRAP. V lost 9 bases, J lost 2 bases, and 4 bases lay in between. In the case of this clonotype: What it recognizes is unknown.

TCRdb reprocessed the reads via MiXCR and lists one record per CDR3 protein. Found here are a few hundred thousand distinct CDR3 sequences, around a third of them singletons; the top ten hold 15% to 20%. This specimen consisted of cultured PBMCs, obtained from culture after CMV antigen stimulation. This TCR was sampled from a human donor in good health (CMV status not recorded). Some clones in this sample may be carry-over from other donors' samples. The V gene is TRBV12-5, the J gene TRBJ2-2; no clear D gene. The chain's CDR3 is CASVNTGELFF. The CDR3 nucleotides read TGTGCTAGCGTTAACACCGGGGAGCTGTTTTTT.